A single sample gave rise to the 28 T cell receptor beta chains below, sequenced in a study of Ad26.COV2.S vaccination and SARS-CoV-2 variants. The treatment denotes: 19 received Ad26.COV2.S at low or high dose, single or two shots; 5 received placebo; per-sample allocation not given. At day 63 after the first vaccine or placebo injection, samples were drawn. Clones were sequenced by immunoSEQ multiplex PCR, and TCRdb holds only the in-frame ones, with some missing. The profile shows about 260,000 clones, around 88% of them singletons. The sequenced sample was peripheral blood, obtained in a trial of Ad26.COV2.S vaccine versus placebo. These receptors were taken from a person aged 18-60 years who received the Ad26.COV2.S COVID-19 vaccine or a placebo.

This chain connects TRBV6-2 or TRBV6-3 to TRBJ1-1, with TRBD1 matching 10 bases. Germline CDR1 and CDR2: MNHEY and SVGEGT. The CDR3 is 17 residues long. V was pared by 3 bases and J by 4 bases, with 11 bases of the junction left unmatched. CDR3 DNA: TGTGCCAGCAGTTATCCGGGACAGGGGAAGAAGGGCACTGAAGCTTTCTTT. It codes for CASSYPGQGKKGTEAFF.

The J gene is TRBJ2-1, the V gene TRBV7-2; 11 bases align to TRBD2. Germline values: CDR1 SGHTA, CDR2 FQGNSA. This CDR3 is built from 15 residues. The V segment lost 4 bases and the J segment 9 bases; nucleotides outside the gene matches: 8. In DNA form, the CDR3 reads TGTGCCAGCAGCTCCTTAGCGGGAGGGCCCGGTGAGCAGTTCTTC. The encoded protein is CASSSLAGGPGEQFF.

The CDR3 spells CASSADRTTNEKLFF. As DNA, the CDR3 is TGTGCCAGTAGTGCGGACAGGACAACTAATGAAAAACTGTTTTTT. The rearrangement joins TRBV19 to TRBJ1-4; TRBD1 matches 7 bases. The CDR3 spans 15 residues. Unmatched junction bases numbered 3, after V lost 5 bases and J lost 0 bases. Germline CDR1 reads LNHDA; CDR2 reads SQIVND (reference sequence).

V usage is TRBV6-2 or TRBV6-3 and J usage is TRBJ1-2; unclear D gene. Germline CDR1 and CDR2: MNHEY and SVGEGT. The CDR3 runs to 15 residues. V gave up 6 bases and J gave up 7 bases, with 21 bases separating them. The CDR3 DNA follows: TGTGCCAGCAGCCCACGTCTTATAAGCTTCCCTGGCTACACCTTC. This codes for CASSPRLISFPGYTF.

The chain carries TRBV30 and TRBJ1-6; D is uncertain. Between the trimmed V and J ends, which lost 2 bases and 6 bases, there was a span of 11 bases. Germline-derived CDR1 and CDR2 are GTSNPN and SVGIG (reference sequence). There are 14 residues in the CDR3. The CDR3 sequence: CAWSLRSTNSPLHF. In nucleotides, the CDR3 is TGTGCCTGGAGTCTCAGGTCTACTAATTCACCCCTCCACTTT.

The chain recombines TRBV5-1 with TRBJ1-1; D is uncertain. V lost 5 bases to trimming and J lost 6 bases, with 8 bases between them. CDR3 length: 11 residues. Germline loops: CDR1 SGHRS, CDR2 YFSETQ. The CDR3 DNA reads TGCGCCAGCAGTTTAAATTCTGAAGCTTTCTTT. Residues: CASSLNSEAFF. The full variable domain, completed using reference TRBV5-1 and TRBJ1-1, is KAGVTQTPRYLIKTRGQQVTLSCSPISGHRSVSWYQQTPGQGLQFLFEYFSETQRNKGNFPGRFSGRQFSNSRSEMNVSTLELGDSALYLCASSLNSEAFFGQGTRLTVV.

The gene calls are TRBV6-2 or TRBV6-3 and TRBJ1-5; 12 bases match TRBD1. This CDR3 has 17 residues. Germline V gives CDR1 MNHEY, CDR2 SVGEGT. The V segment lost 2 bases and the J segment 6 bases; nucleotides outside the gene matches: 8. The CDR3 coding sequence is TGTGCCAGCAGTTACGTCCCGGGACAGGGGGCTTCTCAGCCCCAGCATTTT. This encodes CASSYVPGQGASQPQHF.

The CDR3 nucleotides are TGTGCCAGCAGCTTAGGGGGGGAAGATACGCAGTATTTT. Amino acid sequence: CASSLGGEDTQYF. This chain uses TRBV7-9 with TRBJ2-3, with D perhaps TRBD2 (6 bases). V shed 1 base and J shed 5 bases, with 7 bases lying between them. The CDR3 contains 13 residues. CDR1 is SEHNR and CDR2 is FQNEAQ in the germline V gene (reference sequence).

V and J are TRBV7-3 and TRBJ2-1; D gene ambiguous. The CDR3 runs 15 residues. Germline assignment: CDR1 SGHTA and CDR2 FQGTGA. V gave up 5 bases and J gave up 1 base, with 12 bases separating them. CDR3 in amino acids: CASSPQAVSYNEQFF. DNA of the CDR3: TGTGCCAGCAGCCCCCAGGCGGTTTCCTACAATGAGCAGTTCTTC.

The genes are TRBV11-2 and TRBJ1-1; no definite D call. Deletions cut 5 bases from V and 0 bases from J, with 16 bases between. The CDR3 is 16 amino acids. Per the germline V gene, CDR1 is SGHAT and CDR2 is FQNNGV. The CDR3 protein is CASSPGRTGMNTEAFF. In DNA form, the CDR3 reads TGTGCCAGCAGCCCCGGGAGGACGGGAATGAACACTGAAGCTTTCTTT.

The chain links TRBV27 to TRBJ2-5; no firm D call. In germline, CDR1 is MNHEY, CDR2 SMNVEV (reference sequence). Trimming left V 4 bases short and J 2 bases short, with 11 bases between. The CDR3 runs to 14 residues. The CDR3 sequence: CASSSLHTQETQYF. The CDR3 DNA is TGTGCCAGCAGTTCTCTCCACACACAAGAGACCCAGTACTTC.

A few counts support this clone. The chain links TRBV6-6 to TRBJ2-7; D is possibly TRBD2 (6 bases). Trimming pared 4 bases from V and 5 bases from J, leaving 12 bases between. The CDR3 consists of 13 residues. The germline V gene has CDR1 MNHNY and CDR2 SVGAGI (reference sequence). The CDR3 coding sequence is TGTGCCAGCAGTTCTCGGAGGGTAGACGAGCAGTACGTC. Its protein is CASSSRRVDEQYV.

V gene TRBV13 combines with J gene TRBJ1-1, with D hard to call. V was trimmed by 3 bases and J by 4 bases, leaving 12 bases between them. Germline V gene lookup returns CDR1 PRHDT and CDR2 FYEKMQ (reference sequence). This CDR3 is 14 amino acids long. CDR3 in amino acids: CASSLAAYLTEAFF. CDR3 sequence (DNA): TGTGCCAGCAGCTTGGCCGCGTACCTCACTGAAGCTTTCTTT. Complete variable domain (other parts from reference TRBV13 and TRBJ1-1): AAGVIQSPRHLIKEKRETATLKCYPIPRHDTVYWYQQGPGQDPQFLISFYEKMQSDKGSIPDRFSAQQFSDYHSELNMSSLELGDSALYFCASSLAAYLTEAFFGQGTRLTVV.

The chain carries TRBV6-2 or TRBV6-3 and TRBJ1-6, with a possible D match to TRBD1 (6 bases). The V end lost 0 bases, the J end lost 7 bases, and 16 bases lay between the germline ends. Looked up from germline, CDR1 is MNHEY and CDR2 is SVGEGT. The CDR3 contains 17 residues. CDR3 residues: CASSYSTYRARNSPLHF. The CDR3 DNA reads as TGTGCCAGCAGTTACTCCACATACAGGGCACGCAATTCACCCCTCCACTTT.

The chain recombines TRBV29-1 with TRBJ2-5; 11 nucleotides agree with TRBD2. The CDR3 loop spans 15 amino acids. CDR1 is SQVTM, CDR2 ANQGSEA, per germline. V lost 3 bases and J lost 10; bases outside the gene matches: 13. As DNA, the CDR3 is TGCAGCGTTGATTCTAGCGGGGGGTTTGGTATCGACCAGTACTTC. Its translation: CSVDSSGGFGIDQYF.

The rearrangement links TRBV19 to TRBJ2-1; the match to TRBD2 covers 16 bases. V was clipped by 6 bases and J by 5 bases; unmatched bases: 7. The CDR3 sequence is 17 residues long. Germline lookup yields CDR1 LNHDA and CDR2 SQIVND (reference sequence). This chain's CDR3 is CASRGTSGRVRNNEQFF. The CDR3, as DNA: TGTGCCAGTAGAGGGACTAGCGGGAGGGTGAGGAACAATGAGCAGTTCTTC.

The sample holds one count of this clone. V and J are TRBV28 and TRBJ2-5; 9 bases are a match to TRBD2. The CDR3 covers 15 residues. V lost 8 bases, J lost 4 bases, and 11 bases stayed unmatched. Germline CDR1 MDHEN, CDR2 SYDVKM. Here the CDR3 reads CASDRLAGVRETQYF. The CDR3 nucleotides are TGTGCCAGCGACCGATTAGCGGGAGTCCGAGAGACCCAGTACTTC.

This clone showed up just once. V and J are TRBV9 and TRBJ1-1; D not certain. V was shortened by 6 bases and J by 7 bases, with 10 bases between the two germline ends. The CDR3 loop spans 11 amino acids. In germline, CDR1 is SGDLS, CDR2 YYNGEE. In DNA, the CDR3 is TGTGCCAGCACTTCCGGGAGTGAAGCTTTCTTT. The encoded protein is CASTSGSEAFF.

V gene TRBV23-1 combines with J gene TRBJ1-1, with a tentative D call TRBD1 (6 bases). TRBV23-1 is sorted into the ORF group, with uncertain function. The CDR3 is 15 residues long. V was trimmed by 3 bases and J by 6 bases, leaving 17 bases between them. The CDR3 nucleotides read TGCGCCAGCAGTCACCTGGACAGCGGTTTCGCTGAAGCTTTCTTT. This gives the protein CASSHLDSGFAEAFF.

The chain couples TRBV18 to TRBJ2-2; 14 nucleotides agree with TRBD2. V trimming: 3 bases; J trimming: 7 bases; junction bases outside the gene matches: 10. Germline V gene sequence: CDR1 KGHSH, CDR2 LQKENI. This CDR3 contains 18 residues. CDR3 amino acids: CASSPPGLAGASYGELFF. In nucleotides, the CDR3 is TGTGCCAGCTCACCGCCGGGACTAGCGGGGGCCTCGTACGGGGAGCTGTTTTTT. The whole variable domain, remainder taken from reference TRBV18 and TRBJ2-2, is NAGVMQNPRHLVRRRGQEARLRCSPMKGHSHVYWYRQLPEEGLKFMVYLQKENIIDESGMPKERFSAEFPKEGPSILRIQQVVRGDSAAYFCASSPPGLAGASYGELFFGEGSRLTVL.

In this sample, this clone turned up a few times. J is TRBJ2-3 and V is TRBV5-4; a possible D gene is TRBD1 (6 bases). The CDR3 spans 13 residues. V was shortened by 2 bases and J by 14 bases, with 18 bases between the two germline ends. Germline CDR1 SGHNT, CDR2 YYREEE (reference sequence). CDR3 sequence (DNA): TGTGCCAGCAGCTTAAGTCGAGGGGACATTTTGTATTTT. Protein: CASSLSRGDILYF.

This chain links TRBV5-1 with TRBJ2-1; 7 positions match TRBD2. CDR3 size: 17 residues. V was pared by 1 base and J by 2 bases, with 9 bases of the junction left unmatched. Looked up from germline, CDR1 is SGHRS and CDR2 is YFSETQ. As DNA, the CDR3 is TGCGCCAGCAGCTTGACCTTCCAGCGGGATGCCTACAATGAGCAGTTCTTC. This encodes CASSLTFQRDAYNEQFF.

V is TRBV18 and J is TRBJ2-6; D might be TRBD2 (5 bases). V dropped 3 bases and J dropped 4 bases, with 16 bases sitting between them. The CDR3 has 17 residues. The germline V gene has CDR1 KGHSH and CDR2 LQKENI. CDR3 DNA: TGTGCCAGCTCACCCCTAGGGCGGGTAAGAGGGGCCAACGTCCTGACTTTC. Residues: CASSPLGRVRGANVLTF. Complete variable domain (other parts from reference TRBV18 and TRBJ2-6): NAGVMQNPRHLVRRRGQEARLRCSPMKGHSHVYWYRQLPEEGLKFMVYLQKENIIDESGMPKERFSAEFPKEGPSILRIQQVVRGDSAAYFCASSPLGRVRGANVLTFGAGSRLTVL.

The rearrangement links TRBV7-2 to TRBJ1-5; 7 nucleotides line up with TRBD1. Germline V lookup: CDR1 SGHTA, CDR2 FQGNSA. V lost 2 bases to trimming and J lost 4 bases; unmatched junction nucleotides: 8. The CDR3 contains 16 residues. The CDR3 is CASSLQGGIGNQPQHF. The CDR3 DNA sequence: TGTGCCAGCAGCTTACAGGGGGGCATAGGAAATCAGCCCCAGCATTTT.

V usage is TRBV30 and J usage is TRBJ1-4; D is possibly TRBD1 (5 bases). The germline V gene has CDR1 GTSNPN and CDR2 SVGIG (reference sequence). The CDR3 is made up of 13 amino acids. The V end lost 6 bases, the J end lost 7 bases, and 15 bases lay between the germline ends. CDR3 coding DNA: TGTGCCTGTCCCTCACCGGGGCGTGAAAAACTGTTTTTT. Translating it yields CACPSPGREKLFF.

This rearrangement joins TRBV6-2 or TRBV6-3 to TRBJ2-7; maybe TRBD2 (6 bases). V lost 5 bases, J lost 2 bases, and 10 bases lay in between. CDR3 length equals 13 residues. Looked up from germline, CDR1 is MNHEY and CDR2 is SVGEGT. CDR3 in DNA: TGTGCCAGCAGTACTAGCCCGCCCTACGAGCAGTACTTC. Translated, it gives CASSTSPPYEQYF.

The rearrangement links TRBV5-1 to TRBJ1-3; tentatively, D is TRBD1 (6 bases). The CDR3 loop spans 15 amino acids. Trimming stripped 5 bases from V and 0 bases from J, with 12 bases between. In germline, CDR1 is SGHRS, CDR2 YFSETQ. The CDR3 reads CASSGGGYSGNTIYF. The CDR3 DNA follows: TGCGCCAGCAGTGGAGGGGGATACTCTGGAAACACCATATATTTT.

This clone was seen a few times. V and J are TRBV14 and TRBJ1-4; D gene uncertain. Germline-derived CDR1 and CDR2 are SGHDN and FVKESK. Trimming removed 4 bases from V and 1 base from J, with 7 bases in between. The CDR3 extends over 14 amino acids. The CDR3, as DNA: TGTGCCAGCAGCCGAGGGATAACTAATGAAAAACTGTTTTTT. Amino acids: CASSRGITNEKLFF. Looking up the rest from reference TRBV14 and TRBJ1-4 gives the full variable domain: EAGVTQFPSHSVIEKGQTVTLRCDPISGHDNLYWYRRVMGKEIKFLLHFVKESKQDESGMPNNRFLAERTGGTYSTLKVQPAELEDSGVYFCASSRGITNEKLFFGSGTQLSVL.